These T cell receptor beta chains were read from a single sample in a study of Graves' ophthalmopathy and Graves' hyperthyroidism. TCRdb used MiXCR to reprocess the multiplex PCR reads, holding one entry per CDR3 protein. The sample holds some 1.1 million distinct CDR3 sequences, about 38% seen once. Sequenced: peripheral blood or thyroid tissue (not recorded which). These receptors were obtained from an adult man with Graves' hyperthyroidism. Both conserved end residues are part of each CDR3. A D gene is named only where the DNA matches it firmly. Rows may omit the clone size; those that give it use once, few, many or a size class.

j_gene | abundance | d_gene | v_gene | CDR3nt | CDR3aa
TRBJ2-3 | few | NA | TRBV10-3 | TGTGCCATCAGTGAGTCCATGACAGGATCCACAGATACGCAGTATTTT | CAISESMTGSTDTQYF
TRBJ1-5 | NA | NA | TRBV28 | TGTGCCAGCAGTTTTGAGGCAGGGGTACGGAATCAGCCCCAGCATTTT | CASSFEAGVRNQPQHF
TRBJ2-5 | many | TRBD1 | TRBV7-9 | TGTGCCAGCAGCACGGACAGGACCAGTGGGCAAGAGACCCAGTACTTC | CASSTDRTSGQETQYF
TRBJ1-2 | NA | NA | TRBV2 | TGTGCCAGCAGTGAACAGGGTTTTGGAAACACCTTC | CASSEQGFGNTF
TRBJ2-5 | NA | TRBD2 | TRBV2 | TGTGCCAGCAGTGAAGAGATTCTAGCGGGAGGGGGAGCCCAAGGGACCCAGTACTTC | CASSEEILAGGGAQGTQYF
TRBJ1-4 | NA | TRBD1 | TRBV11-3 | TGTGCCAGCAGCCTCTCCACGGGACAGGGATTAGAAAAACTGTTTTTT | CASSLSTGQGLEKLFF
TRBJ1-2 | many | NA | TRBV6-6 | TGTGCCAGCTCGACCGTTTTAACGGATGGCTACACCTTC | CASSTVLTDGYTF
TRBJ2-2 | once | TRBD2 | TRBV5-1 | TGCGCCAGCAGCACCCGCGGACTAGCGGGAGTCGGCGGGGAGCTGTTTTTT | CASSTRGLAGVGGELFF
TRBJ1-2 | many | NA | TRBV4-1 | TGCGCCAGCAGCCGACAACAGGAAAGTAACTATGGCTACACCTTC | CASSRQQESNYGYTF
TRBJ2-2 | NA | NA | TRBV29-1 | TGCAGCGTACCGCGGAGGGGGGGCCGCACCGGGGAGCTGTTTTTT | CSVPRRGGRTGELFF
TRBJ1-1 | NA | NA | TRBV10-3 | TGTGCCATCAGGCCTGACATCCTCGGCGCTGAAGCTTTCTTT | CAIRPDILGAEAFF
TRBJ2-7 | many | NA | TRBV29-1 | TGCAGCGTACGCGGGACAGCAAACACCTACGAGCAGTACTTC | CSVRGTANTYEQYF
TRBJ2-7 | NA | TRBD1 | TRBV4-3 | TGCGCCAGCAGCCAAGATGAAGGGGGCGGGTACGAGCAGTACTTC | CASSQDEGGGYEQYF
TRBJ2-2 | NA | TRBD1 | TRBV7-8 | TGTGCCAGCAGCATACACTTCCCGGGACAGGGTGCCGGGGAGCTGTTTTTT | CASSIHFPGQGAGELFF
TRBJ1-6 | NA | NA | TRBV7-3 | TGTGCCAGCAGTCTCTTAGGGCGTGATTCACCCCTCCACTTT | CASSLLGRDSPLHF
TRBJ2-7 | few | TRBD2 | TRBV20-1 | TGCAGTGCTAGAGAGAGGGGACTATACGTCTACGAGCAGTACTTC | CSARERGLYVYEQYF
TRBJ1-1 | NA | NA | TRBV10-3 | TGTGCCATCTGGGACTCGGGGTTAGCTTTCTTT | CAIWDSGLAFF
TRBJ2-7 | NA | NA | TRBV10-3 | TGTGCCATTAGGGGGGCGGCCTACGAGCAGTACTTC | CAIRGAAYEQYF
TRBJ1-4 | many | TRBD1 | TRBV15 | TGTGCCACCAGCAAAGATAAGGGGGCATGGGGTGAAAAACTGTTTTTT | CATSKDKGAWGEKLFF
TRBJ2-5 | many | NA | TRBV7-9 | TGTGCCAGCAGCCCCCACGGGGCAATCGGAGAGACCCAGTACTTC | CASSPHGAIGETQYF
TRBJ2-7 | few | TRBD2 | TRBV19 | TGTGCCAGTTCTCACTCCGGGACTAGCGGGAGTTACGAGCAGTACTTC | CASSHSGTSGSYEQYF
TRBJ1-3 | NA | NA | TRBV29-1 | TGCAGCTTAAAGACAGGAAAGCCTGGAAACACCATATATTTT | CSLKTGKPGNTIYF
TRBJ2-5 | NA | TRBD1 | TRBV19 | TGCGCCAGCAGCAACCGGGACAGGGGGCCGGCGGAGACCCAGTACTTC | CASSNRDRGPAETQYF
TRBJ1-2 | once | TRBD1 | TRBV7-8 | TGTGCTAGAGAAGACAGGGGGCACTATGGCTACACCTTC | CAREDRGHYGYTF
TRBJ2-7 | NA | NA | TRBV7-2 | TGTGCCAGCCTGCCAGGGAGCGAGCAGTACTTC | CASLPGSEQYF
TRBJ2-7 | many | NA | TRBV20-1 | TGCAGTGCTCCAATTGACGAGCAGTACTTC | CSAPIDEQYF
TRBJ2-7 | NA | NA | TRBV14 | TGTGCCAGCAGCCAAGGCCCTCTAACCGACGAGCAGTACTTC | CASSQGPLTDEQYF
TRBJ1-1 | NA | NA | TRBV6-5 | TGTGCCAGCAGTTATGGACCACCGCAGGGCCCCGGCACTGAAGCTTTCTTT | CASSYGPPQGPGTEAFF
TRBJ1-4 | NA | NA | TRBV7-2 | TGTGCCAGCAGCGTGACGGAGCTACTTAATGAAAAACTGTTTTTT | CASSVTELLNEKLFF
TRBJ2-7 | few | NA | TRBV12-3/TRBV12-4 | TGTGCCAGCAGTTTACAGGGTCAGTCCGAGCAGTACTTC | CASSLQGQSEQYF
TRBJ1-1 | NA | NA | TRBV29-1 | TGCAGCGCCGGGGGACAGAACACTGAAGCTTTCTTT | CSAGGQNTEAFF
TRBJ2-2 | few | TRBD1 | TRBV19 | TGTGCCAGTAGTATATGGGACAGGGAGGGCACCGGGGAGCTGTTTTTT | CASSIWDREGTGELFF
TRBJ1-5 | NA | NA | TRBV15 | TGTGCCACCAGCAGAGAGGACAGCCTAGGTGGTTATAGCAATCAGCCCCAGCATTTT | CATSREDSLGGYSNQPQHF
TRBJ2-5 | few | NA | TRBV29-1 | TGCAGCTTCCTTGGGGGTCAAGAGACCCAGTACTTC | CSFLGGQETQYF
TRBJ2-7 | many | NA | TRBV7-6 | TGTGCCAGCAGCCCTGACTTAGGACTCCTAACCTACGAGCAGTACTTC | CASSPDLGLLTYEQYF
TRBJ1-4 | many | NA | TRBV4-1 | TGCGCCAGCAGGGAGGCACGAAGTGAAAAACTGTTTTTT | CASREARSEKLFF
TRBJ1-5 | many | TRBD1 | TRBV19 | TGTGCCAGTAGATACCAGGGGGAAGGTCAGCCCCAGCATTTT | CASRYQGEGQPQHF
TRBJ2-7 | few | TRBD2 | TRBV9 | TGTGCCAGCAGCGTAGGCAGCGGGAGTGTCTACGAGCAGTACTTC | CASSVGSGSVYEQYF
TRBJ1-2 | many | NA | TRBV12-3/TRBV12-4 | TGTGCCAGCAGTTTGGGGGGGAGGTACTCTGGCTACACCTTC | CASSLGGRYSGYTF
TRBJ2-7 | NA | TRBD2 | TRBV11-2 | TGTGCCAGCAGCTTATGGAGGGCGGGAGCCTACGAGCAGTACTTC | CASSLWRAGAYEQYF
TRBJ1-1 | few | NA | TRBV6-5 | TGTGCCAGCAGCCCTAGGTTCGGAGGGAACACTGAAGCTTTCTTT | CASSPRFGGNTEAFF
TRBJ2-2 | many | NA | TRBV9 | TGTGCCAGCAGTGTCGGGGCGAACACCGGGGAGCTGTTTTTT | CASSVGANTGELFF
TRBJ1-6 | NA | NA | TRBV20-1 | TGCAGTGCTAGAGATTTCGGGGGGTCACCCCTCCACTTT | CSARDFGGSPLHF
TRBJ1-2 | NA | NA | TRBV7-9 | TGTACCAGCAGCTTAGCAGGGATCTCTGGCTACACCTTC | CTSSLAGISGYTF
TRBJ1-5 | many | TRBD1 | TRBV7-2 | TGTGCCAGCAGCTATAGACAGGGAGGGAACCAGCCCCAGCATTTT | CASSYRQGGNQPQHF
TRBJ1-1 | NA | NA | TRBV25-1 | TGTGCCAGCAGTGAATACCGGGGCATGGGCACTGAAGCTTTCTTT | CASSEYRGMGTEAFF
TRBJ1-2 | many | NA | TRBV20-1 | TGCAGGGTAAACTATGGCTACACCTTC | CRVNYGYTF
TRBJ1-4 | many | TRBD1 | TRBV7-6 | TGTGCCAGCAGTCAGAACAGGGGTGCGAGTGAAAAACTGTTTTTT | CASSQNRGASEKLFF
TRBJ1-2 | many | NA | TRBV10-3 | TGTGCCATCACCCCGTCTGGGGGGCGGCCTGACTATGGCTACACCTTC | CAITPSGGRPDYGYTF
TRBJ2-7 | NA | NA | TRBV15 | TGTGCCACCAGCAGAGAAGGTAACGGAGCCTACGAGCAGTACTTC | CATSREGNGAYEQYF
TRBJ2-5 | NA | TRBD1 | TRBV5-1 | TGCGCCAGCCGCTCCCGGACAGGGGGCAACGTGTACCAAGAGACCCAGTACTTC | CASRSRTGGNVYQETQYF
TRBJ2-5 | NA | NA | TRBV2 | TGTGCCACAAACGACGGAGCAGGAGAGACCCAGTACTTC | CATNDGAGETQYF
TRBJ1-5 | NA | NA | TRBV19 | TGTGCCAGTAGTATCTGGGCAGGGGAGGGACAGCCCCAGCATTTT | CASSIWAGEGQPQHF